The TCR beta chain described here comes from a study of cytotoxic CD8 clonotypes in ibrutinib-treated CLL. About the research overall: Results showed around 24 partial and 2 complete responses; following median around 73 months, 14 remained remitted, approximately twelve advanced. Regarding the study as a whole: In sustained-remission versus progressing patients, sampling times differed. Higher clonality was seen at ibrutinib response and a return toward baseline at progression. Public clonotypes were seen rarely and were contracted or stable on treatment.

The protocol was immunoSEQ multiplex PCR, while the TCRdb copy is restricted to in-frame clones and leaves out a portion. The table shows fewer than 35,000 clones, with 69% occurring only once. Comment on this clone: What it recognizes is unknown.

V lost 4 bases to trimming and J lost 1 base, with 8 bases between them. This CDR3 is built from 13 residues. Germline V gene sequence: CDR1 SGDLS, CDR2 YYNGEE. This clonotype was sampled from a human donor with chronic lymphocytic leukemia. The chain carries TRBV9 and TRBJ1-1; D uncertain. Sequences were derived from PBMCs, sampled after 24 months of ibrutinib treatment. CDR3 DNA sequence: TGTGCCAGCAGCACCTACACGAACACTGAAGCTTTCTTT. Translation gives CASSTYTNTEAFF.